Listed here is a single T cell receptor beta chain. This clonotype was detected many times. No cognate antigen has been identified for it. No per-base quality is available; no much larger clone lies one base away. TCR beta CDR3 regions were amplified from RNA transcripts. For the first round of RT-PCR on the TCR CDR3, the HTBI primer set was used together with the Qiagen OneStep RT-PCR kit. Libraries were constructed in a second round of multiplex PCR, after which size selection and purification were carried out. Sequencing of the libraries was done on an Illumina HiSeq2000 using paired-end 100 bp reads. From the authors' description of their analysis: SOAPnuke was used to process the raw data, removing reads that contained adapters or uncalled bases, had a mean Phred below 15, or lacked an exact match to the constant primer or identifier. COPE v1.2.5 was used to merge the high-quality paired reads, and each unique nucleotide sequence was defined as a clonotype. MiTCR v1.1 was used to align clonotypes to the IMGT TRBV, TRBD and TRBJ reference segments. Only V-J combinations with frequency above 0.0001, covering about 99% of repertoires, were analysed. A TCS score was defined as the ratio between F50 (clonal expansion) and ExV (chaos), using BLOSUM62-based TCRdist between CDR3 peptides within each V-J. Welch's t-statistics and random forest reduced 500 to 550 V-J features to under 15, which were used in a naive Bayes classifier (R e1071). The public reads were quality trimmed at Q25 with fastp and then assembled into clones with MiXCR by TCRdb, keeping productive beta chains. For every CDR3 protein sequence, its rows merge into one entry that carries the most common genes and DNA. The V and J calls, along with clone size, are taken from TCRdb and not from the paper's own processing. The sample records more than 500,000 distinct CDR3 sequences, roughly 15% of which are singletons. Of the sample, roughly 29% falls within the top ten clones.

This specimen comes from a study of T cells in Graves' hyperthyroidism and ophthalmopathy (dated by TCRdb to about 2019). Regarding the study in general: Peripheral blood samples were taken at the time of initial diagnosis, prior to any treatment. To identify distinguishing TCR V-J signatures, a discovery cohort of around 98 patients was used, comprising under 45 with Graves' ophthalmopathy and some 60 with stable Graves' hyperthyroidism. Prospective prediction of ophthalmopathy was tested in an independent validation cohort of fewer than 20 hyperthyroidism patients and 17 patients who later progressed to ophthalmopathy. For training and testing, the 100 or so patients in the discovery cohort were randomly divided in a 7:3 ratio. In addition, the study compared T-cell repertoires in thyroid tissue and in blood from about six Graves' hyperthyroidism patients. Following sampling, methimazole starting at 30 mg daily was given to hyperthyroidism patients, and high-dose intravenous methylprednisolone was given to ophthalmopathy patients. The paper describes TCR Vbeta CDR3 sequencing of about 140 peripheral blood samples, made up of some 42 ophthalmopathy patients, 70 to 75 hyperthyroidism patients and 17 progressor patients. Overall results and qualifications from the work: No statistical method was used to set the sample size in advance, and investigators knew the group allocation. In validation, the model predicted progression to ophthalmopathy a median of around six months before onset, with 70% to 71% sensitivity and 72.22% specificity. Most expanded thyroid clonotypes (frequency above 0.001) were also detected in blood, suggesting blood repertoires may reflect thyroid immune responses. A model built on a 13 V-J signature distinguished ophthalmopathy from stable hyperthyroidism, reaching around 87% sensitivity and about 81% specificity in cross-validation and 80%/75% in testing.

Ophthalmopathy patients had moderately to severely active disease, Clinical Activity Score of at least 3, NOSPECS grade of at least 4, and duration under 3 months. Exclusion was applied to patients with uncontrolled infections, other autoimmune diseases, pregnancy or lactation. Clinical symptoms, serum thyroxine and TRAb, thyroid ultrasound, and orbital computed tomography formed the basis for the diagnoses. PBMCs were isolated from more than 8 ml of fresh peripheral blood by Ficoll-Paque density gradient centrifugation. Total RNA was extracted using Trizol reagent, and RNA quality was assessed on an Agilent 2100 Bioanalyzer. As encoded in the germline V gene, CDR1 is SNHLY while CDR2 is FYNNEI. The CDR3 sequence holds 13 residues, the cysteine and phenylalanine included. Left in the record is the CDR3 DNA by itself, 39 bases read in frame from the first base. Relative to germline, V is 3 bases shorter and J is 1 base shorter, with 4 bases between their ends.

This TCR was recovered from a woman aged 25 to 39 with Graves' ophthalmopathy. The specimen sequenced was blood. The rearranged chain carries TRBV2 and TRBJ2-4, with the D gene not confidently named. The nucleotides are TGTGCCAGCAGTGACCTGGCCAAAAACATTCAGTACTTC. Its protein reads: CASSDLAKNIQYF.